The TCR beta chain described here comes from a study of spatial heterogeneity in lung cancer. Study at large: Detected sequences consistently included more beta-chain ones than alpha-chain ones.

Carried by each TCR cDNA molecule was a unique molecular identifier. TCRdb called the 5' RACE reads again in MiXCR, with one record for every CDR3 protein. The sample carries thousands of distinct CDR3 sequences, approximately 15% recorded once. This clonotype showed up just once. A clone one base away is much larger, so this may be a read error. Sample time point: sample taken at primary tumor resection. Whole RNA was taken from tumor, nontumor lung or frozen PBMC; it was then sequenced unsorted. The sample was PBMCs, taken at surgery. The source of this sequence is a male donor with early-stage non-small cell lung cancer.

The CDR3 loop reads CTSSQEGRRGSNQPQHF. DNA of the CDR3: TGCACCAGCAGCCAAGAAGGAAGGAGGGGGAGCAATCAGCCCCAGCATTTT. This chain connects TRBV4-3 to TRBJ1-5, with a weak D call TRBD1 (6 bases). Germline values: CDR1 LGHNA, CDR2 YSLEER. The CDR3 totals 17 residues.